A selection of T cell receptor beta chains follows, all from one sample in a study of persistence of HIV-infected CD4 T cells. Antigen specificity for these receptors is unknown. Using immunoSEQ multiplex PCR, the repertoire was profiled, and TCRdb retains in-frame clones only, with some absent. Found here are around 39,000 clones, 80% to 85% of them singletons; the top ten hold almost 1%. The input for sequencing was cultured CD4+ T cells from PBMCs, taken from a patient who received antiretroviral therapy. These receptor sequences come from an adult with HIV. The donor label of this sample is uncertain. The CDR3 runs from the conserved cysteine through the conserved F or W. The order of the fields is J gene, clone size, V gene, D gene, CDR3 DNA, CDR3 protein. A D gene is named only where the DNA matches it firmly. Clone size is stated in some rows and not others, as once, few, many or a class when expanded.

>TRBJ1-2|.|TRBV10-2|TRBD1
TGCGCCAGCAGTGAGTCGAGACAGGGACGATACACCTTC
CASSESRQGRYTF
>TRBJ1-2|.|TRBV2|.
TGTGCCAGCAGTGATTACGGGGGGCGCAACTATGGCTACACCTTC
CASSDYGGRNYGYTF
>TRBJ1-5|.|TRBV6-6|.
TGTGCCAGCAGCCACGGAGGGGGATATAGCAATCAGCCCCAGCATTTT
CASSHGGGYSNQPQHF
>TRBJ1-3|.|TRBV6-5|.
TGTGCCAGTCTCAGGAGTGGCGTCGACAACACCATATATTTT
CASLRSGVDNTIYF
>TRBJ1-2|.|TRBV19|TRBD1
TGTGCCAGTAGAGGGACAGTTTCCTTTAACTATGGCTACACCTTC
CASRGTVSFNYGYTF
>TRBJ1-3|few|TRBV9|TRBD1
TGTGCCAGCAGCCGGGTCGGGACAGGGTCATCTGGAAACACCATATATTTT
CASSRVGTGSSGNTIYF
>TRBJ1-5|.|TRBV6-5|TRBD1
TGTGCCAGCAGGTCTCGGACAGGGTATCAGCCCCAGCATTTT
CASRSRTGYQPQHF
>TRBJ2-7|.|TRBV10-3|.
TGTGCCATCAGTGAGTCGAGCAACCACGAGCAGTACTTC
CAISESSNHEQYF
>TRBJ2-5|.|TRBV19|.
TGTGCCAGCTATCGAAGAGGGTTGGAGACCCAGTACTTC
CASYRRGLETQYF
>TRBJ1-1|.|TRBV25-1|TRBD1
TGTGCCAGCAGTGGCGGACAGGGTTTCACTGAAGCTTTCTTT
CASSGGQGFTEAFF
>TRBJ2-1|.|TRBV6-2/TRBV6-3|TRBD2
TGTGCCAGCAGTTTTCTAGCGGGGGGTTCCTACAATGAGCAGTTCTTC
CASSFLAGGSYNEQFF
>TRBJ2-3|once|TRBV27|TRBD2
TGTGCCAGCAGGTCTAGCGGGGGAAGATTCACAGATACGCAGTATTTT
CASRSSGGRFTDTQYF
>TRBJ1-1|.|TRBV5-6|.
TGTGCCAGCAGCCAGGACATGGGAGCGAACACTGAAGCTTTCTTT
CASSQDMGANTEAFF
>TRBJ1-1|.|TRBV30|.
TGTGCCTGGAGCGCCGGGCCTACTGAAGCTTTCTTT
CAWSAGPTEAFF
>TRBJ1-3|.|TRBV7-9|TRBD1
TGTGCCAGCAGCTGGACAGGAGCTGGAAACACCATATATTTT
CASSWTGAGNTIYF
>TRBJ1-2|.|TRBV6-1|TRBD1
TGTGCCAGCAGCCGCCCGGGACAGGGGGCTGATGGCTACACCTTC
CASSRPGQGADGYTF
>TRBJ2-7|.|TRBV5-4|.
TGTGCCAGCAGCTTGGCAGGACTACGAATCGAGCAGTACTTC
CASSLAGLRIEQYF
>TRBJ2-1|.|TRBV2|TRBD1
TGTGCCAGCAGACCCGGGACAGTTTCAAGGGTCTTC
CASRPGTVSRVF
>TRBJ1-2|.|TRBV28|TRBD1
TGTGCCAGCAGTGCAGGGGGGCACTATGGCTACACCTTC
CASSAGGHYGYTF
>TRBJ2-1|once|TRBV18|TRBD2
TGTGCCAGCTCACCTGGGACTAGCGGTGTCAATGAGCAGTTCTTC
CASSPGTSGVNEQFF
>TRBJ1-3|.|TRBV3-1/TRBV3-2|.
TGTGCCAGCAGCCAAGGCCAGGGCGAAAACACCATATATTTT
CASSQGQGENTIYF
>TRBJ1-1|once|TRBV14|.
TGTGCCAGCAGCCAAGGGGTTCCAGACACTGAAGCTTTCTTT
CASSQGVPDTEAFF
>TRBJ1-5|.|TRBV7-8|.
TGTGCCAGCAGCCCCGGAAGAAGACGGAATCAGCCCCAGCATTTT
CASSPGRRRNQPQHF
>TRBJ2-3|.|TRBV5-1|TRBD1
TGCGCCAGCAGCTTACTAGGACAGGGGTCCTACACAGATACGCAGTATTTT
CASSLLGQGSYTDTQYF
>TRBJ1-2|once|TRBV10-3|.
TGTGCCATCGGGCAGACCGGCTACACCTTC
CAIGQTGYTF
>TRBJ2-2|.|TRBV29-1|.
TGCAGCGTTGGAGGTCTGACTGCTTCGAACACCGGGGAGCTGTTTTTT
CSVGGLTASNTGELFF
>TRBJ1-6|.|TRBV7-2|.
TGTGCCAGCAGCCGCCTCCCCGGGACGAATTCACCCCTCCACTTT
CASSRLPGTNSPLHF
>TRBJ2-7|.|TRBV19|.
TGTGCCAGTAGCCAAATGGGACTCCGCTCCTACGAGCAGTACTTC
CASSQMGLRSYEQYF
>TRBJ1-1|.|TRBV5-1|.
TGCGCCAGCAGCAGGTCGGGACGGTTGAACACTGAAGCTTTCTTT
CASSRSGRLNTEAFF
>TRBJ1-1|.|TRBV7-9|TRBD1
TGTGCCAGCAGCTTACAGGGGGCGAGGACTGAAGCTTTCTTT
CASSLQGARTEAFF
>TRBJ1-2|.|TRBV9|TRBD1
TGTGCCAGCAGCCAGGGGGCTCGTGGCTACACCTTC
CASSQGARGYTF
>TRBJ2-6|.|TRBV19|TRBD1
TGTGCCAGTAGTACCCAACAGGGGTTTACCAACGTCCTGACTTTC
CASSTQQGFTNVLTF
>TRBJ2-2|.|TRBV7-3|.
TGTGCCAGCAGCCCCTCAGGGGCTCGCACCGGGGAGCTGTTTTTT
CASSPSGARTGELFF
>TRBJ1-3|.|TRBV30|.
TGTGCCTGGAGTGTCGTGGGAAACACCATATATTTT
CAWSVVGNTIYF
>TRBJ1-3|.|TRBV4-2|.
TGTGCCAGCAGCCCGGTGGGGACTGCGAGCTCTGGAAACACCATATATTTT
CASSPVGTASSGNTIYF
>TRBJ1-6|.|TRBV30|.
TGTGCCTGGGAAGTCGGTGGGGGGGGGAGAAGCTCCTATAATTCACCCCTCCACTTT
CAWEVGGGGRSSYNSPLHF